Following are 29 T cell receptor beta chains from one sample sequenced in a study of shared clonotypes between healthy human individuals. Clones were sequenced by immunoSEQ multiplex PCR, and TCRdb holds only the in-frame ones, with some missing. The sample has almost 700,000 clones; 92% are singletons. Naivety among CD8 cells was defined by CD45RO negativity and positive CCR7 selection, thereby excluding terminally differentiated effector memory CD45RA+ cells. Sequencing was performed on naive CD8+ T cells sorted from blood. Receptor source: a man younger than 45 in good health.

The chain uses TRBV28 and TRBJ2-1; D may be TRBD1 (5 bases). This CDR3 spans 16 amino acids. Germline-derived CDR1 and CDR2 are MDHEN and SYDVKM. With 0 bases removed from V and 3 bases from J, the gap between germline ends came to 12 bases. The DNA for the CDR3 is TGTGCCAGCAGTTTATGGGGGCAGGAAATCTACAATGAGCAGTTCTTC. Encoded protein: CASSLWGQEIYNEQFF.

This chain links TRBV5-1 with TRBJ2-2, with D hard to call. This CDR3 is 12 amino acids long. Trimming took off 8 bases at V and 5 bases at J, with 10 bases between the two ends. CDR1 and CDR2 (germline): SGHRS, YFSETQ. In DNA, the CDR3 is TGCGCCAGTGTTGAAGAAACCGGGGAGCTGTTTTTT. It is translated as CASVEETGELFF. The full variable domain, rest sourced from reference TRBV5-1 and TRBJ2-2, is KAGVTQTPRYLIKTRGQQVTLSCSPISGHRSVSWYQQTPGQGLQFLFEYFSETQRNKGNFPGRFSGRQFSNSRSEMNVSTLELGDSALYLCASVEETGELFFGEGSRLTVL.

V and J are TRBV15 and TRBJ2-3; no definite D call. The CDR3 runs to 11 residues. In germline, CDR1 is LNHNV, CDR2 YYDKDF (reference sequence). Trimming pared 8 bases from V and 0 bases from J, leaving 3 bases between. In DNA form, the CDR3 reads TGTGCCACCTGGAGCACAGATACGCAGTATTTT. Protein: CATWSTDTQYF.

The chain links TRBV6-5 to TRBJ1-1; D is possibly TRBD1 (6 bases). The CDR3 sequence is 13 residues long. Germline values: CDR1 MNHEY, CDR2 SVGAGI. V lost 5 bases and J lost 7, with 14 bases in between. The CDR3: CASSEQGNVEAFF. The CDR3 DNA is TGTGCCAGCAGTGAACAGGGAAACGTTGAAGCTTTCTTT.

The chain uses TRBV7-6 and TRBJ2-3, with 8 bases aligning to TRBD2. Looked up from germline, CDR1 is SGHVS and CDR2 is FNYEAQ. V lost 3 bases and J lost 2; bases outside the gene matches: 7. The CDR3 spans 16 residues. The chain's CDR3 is CASSFGVAGLTDTQYF. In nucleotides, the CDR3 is TGTGCCAGCAGCTTTGGAGTAGCGGGACTCACAGATACGCAGTATTTT.

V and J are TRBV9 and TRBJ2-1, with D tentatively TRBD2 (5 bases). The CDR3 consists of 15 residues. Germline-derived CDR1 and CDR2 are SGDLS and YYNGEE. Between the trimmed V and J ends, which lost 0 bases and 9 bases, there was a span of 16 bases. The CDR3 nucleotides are TGTGCCAGCAGCGTAGAAGTACTAGAAGAGAGTGAGCAGTTCTTC. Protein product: CASSVEVLEESEQFF.

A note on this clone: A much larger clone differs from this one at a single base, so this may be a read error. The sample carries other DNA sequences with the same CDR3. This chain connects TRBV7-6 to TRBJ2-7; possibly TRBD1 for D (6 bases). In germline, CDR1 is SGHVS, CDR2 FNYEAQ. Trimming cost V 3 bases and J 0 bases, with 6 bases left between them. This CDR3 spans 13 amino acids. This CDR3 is CASSLDSSYEQYF. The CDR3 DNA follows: TGTGCCAGCAGCTTGGACAGCTCCTACGAGCAGTACTTC.

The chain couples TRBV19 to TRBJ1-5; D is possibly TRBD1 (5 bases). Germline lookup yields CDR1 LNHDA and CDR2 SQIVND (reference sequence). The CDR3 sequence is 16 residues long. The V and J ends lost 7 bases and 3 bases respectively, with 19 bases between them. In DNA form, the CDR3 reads TGTGCCAGTACTCTATCCGGGCAGGGTTACAATCAGCCCCAGCATTTT. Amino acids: CASTLSGQGYNQPQHF.

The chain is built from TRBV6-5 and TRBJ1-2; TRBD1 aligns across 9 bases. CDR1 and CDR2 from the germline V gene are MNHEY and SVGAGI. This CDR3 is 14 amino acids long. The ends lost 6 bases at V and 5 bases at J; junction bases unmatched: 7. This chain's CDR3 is CASRKQGARYGYTF. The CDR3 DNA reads TGTGCCAGCAGGAAACAGGGGGCGAGGTATGGCTACACCTTC.

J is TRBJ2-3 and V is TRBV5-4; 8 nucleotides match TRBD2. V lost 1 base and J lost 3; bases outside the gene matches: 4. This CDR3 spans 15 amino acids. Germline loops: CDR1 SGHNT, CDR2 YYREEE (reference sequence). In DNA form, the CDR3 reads TGTGCCAGCAGCTTGTCGGGAGGGCCAACAGATACGCAGTATTTT. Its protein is CASSLSGGPTDTQYF.

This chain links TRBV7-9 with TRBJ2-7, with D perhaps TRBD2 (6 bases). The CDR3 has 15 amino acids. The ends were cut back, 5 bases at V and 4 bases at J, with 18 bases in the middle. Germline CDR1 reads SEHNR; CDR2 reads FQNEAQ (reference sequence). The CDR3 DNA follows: TGTGCCAGCAGCGTTACTACTAGGGGACTGTACGAGCAGTACTTC. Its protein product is CASSVTTRGLYEQYF.

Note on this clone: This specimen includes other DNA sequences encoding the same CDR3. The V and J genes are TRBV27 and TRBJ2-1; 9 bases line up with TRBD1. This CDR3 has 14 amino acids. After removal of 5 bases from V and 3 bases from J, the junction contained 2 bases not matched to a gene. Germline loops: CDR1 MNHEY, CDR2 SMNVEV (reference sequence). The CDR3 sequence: CASSPGQGYNEQFF. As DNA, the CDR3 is TGTGCCAGCAGTCCGGGACAGGGCTACAATGAGCAGTTCTTC.

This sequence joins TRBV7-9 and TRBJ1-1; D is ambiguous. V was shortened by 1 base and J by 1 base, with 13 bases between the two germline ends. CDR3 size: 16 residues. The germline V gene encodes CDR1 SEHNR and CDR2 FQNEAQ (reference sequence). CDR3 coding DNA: TGTGCCAGCAGCTTAGGGGGTCGCCTTAGGAACACTGAAGCTTTCTTT. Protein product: CASSLGGRLRNTEAFF.

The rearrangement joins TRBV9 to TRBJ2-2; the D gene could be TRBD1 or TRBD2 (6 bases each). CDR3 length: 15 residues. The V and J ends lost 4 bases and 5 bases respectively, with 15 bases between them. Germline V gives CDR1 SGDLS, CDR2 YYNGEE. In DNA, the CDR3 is TGTGCCAGCAGCACCCAGGAGGGGGGTACCGGGGAGCTGTTTTTT. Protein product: CASSTQEGGTGELFF.

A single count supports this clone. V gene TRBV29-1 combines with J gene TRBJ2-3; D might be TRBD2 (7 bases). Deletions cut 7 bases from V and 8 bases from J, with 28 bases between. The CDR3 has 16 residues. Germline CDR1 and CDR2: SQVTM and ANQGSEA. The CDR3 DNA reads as TGCAGCGCGCTCGCTAGCGGAGGGGGTAATGTCGGTACGCAGTATTTT. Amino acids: CSALASGGGNVGTQYF.

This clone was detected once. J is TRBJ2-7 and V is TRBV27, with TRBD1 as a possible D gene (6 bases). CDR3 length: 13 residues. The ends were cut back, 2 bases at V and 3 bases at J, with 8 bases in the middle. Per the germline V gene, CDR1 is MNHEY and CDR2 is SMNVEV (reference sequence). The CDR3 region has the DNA TGTGCCAGCAGTTTAATGACAGGCTACGAGCAGTACTTC. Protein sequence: CASSLMTGYEQYF.

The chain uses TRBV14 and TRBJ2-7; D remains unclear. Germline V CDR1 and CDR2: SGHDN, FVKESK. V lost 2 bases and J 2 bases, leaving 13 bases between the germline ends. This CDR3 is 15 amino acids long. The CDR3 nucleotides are TGTGCCAGCAGCCAACGAGACACCTACCCCTACGAGCAGTACTTC. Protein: CASSQRDTYPYEQYF.

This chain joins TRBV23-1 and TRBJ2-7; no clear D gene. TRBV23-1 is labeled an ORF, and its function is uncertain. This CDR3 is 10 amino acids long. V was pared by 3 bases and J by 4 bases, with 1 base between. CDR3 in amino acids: CASSQYEQYF. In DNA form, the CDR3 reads TGCGCCAGCAGTCAGTACGAGCAGTACTTC.

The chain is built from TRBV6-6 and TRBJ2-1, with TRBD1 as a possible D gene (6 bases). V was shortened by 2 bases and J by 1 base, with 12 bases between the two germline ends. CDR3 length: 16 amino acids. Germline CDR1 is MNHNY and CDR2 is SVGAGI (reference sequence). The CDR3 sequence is CASSYRSQGSYNEQFF. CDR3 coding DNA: TGTGCCAGCAGTTACAGAAGTCAGGGGTCCTACAATGAGCAGTTCTTC.

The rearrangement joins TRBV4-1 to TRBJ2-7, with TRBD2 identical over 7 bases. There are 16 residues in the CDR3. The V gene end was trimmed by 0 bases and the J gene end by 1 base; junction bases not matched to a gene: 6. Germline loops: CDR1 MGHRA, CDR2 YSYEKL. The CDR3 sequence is CASSQDPSGPSYEQYF. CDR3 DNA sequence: TGCGCCAGCAGCCAAGATCCTAGCGGTCCTTCCTACGAGCAGTACTTC.

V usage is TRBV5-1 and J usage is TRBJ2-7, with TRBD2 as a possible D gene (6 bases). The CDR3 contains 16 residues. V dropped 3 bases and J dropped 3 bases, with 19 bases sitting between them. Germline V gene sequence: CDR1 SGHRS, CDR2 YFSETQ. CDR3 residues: CASSSPWSPGGYEQYF. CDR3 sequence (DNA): TGCGCCAGCAGCTCGCCTTGGTCTCCCGGGGGCTACGAGCAGTACTTC.

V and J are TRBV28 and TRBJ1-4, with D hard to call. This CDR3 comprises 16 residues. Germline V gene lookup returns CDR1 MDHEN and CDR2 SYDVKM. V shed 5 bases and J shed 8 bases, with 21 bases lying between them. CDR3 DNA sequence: TGTGCCAGCAGTATGAGACCGACAACTCTGACCGAAAAACTGTTTTTT. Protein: CASSMRPTTLTEKLFF.

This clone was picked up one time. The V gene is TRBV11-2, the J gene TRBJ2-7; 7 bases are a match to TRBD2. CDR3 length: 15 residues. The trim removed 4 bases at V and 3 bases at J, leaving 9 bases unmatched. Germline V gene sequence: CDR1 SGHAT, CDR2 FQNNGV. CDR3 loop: CASSSRGGRDYEQYF. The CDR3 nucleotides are TGTGCCAGCAGCTCTCGGGGTGGGAGGGACTACGAGCAGTACTTC.

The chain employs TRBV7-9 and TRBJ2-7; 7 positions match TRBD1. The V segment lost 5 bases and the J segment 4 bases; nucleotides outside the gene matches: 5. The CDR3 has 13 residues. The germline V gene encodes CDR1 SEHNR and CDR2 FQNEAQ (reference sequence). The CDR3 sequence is CASSPGQMYEQYF. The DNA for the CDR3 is TGTGCCAGCAGCCCGGGACAGATGTACGAGCAGTACTTC.

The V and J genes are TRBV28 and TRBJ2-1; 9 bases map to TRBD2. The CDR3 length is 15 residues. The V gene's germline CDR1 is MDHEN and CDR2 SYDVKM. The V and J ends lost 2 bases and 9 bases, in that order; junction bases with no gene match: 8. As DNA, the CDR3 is TGTGCCAGCAGTTTACGACTAGCGGAGGCCGGTGAGCAGTTCTTC. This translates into CASSLRLAEAGEQFF.

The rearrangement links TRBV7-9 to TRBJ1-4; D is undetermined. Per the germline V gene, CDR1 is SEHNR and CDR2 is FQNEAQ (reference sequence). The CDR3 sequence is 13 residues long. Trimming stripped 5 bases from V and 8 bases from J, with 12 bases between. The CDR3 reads CASSPPGVEKLFF. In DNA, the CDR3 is TGTGCCAGCAGCCCGCCGGGAGTCGAAAAACTGTTTTTT.

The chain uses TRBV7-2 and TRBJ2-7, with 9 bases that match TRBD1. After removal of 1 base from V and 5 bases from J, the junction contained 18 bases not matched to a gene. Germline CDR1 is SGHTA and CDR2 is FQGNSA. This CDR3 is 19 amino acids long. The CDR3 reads CASSLDRWGIRDRANEQYF. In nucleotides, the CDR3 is TGTGCCAGCAGCTTAGATAGGTGGGGAATCCGGGACAGGGCGAACGAGCAGTACTTC.

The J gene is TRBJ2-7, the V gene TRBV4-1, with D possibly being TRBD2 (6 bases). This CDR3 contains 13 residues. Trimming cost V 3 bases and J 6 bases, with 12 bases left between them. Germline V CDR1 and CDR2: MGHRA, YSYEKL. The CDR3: CASSHTGSAEQYF. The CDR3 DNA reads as TGCGCCAGCAGCCACACCGGGAGTGCCGAGCAGTACTTC.

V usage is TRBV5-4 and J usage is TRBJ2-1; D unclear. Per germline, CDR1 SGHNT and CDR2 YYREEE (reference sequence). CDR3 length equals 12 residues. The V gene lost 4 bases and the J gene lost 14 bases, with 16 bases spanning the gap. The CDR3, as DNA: TGTGCCAGCAGCATGCAAAGTGCCAGTGAGTTCTTC. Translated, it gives CASSMQSASEFF.